What follows are 28 T cell receptor beta chains derived from one specimen sequenced in a study of beta chain features in type 1 diabetes. Sequenced material consisted of expressed TCRB transcripts (all of the isolated RNA was reverse transcribed). Some clones are missing from TCRdb's copy, which holds only in-frame ones; the method was immunoSEQ multiplex PCR. This sample has under 450,000 clones, with 14% found just once. Material: naive CD4+ T cells from blood. The receptor set was obtained from a man aged 25 to 45 in good health.

The rearrangement joins TRBV7-9 to TRBJ2-5, with TRBD1 identical over 9 bases. The V segment lost 3 bases and the J segment 5 bases; nucleotides outside the gene matches: 4. Germline values: CDR1 SEHNR, CDR2 FQNEAQ (reference sequence). The CDR3 has 14 amino acids. The CDR3 DNA follows: TGTGCCAGCAGCTTGACAGGGGGAATCGAGACCCAGTACTTC. It encodes CASSLTGGIETQYF.

This clone was picked up a small number of times. This chain joins TRBV4-3 and TRBJ2-6; 8 bases line up with TRBD1. CDR3 length: 17 residues. Germline-derived CDR1 and CDR2 are LGHNA and YSLEER. The J segment lost 1 base and the V segment lost 3 bases, leaving 5 bases of the junction unmatched. This CDR3 is CASSQQGARSGANVLTF. In nucleotides, the CDR3 is TGCGCCAGCAGCCAGCAGGGGGCGCGATCTGGGGCCAACGTCCTGACTTTC.

J is TRBJ2-1 and V is TRBV7-8; D is unclear. The CDR3 length is 14 residues. V was shortened by 5 bases and J by 0 bases, with 8 bases between the two germline ends. The germline V gene encodes CDR1 SGHVS and CDR2 FQNEAQ. The CDR3 spells CASSGASSYNEQFF. The CDR3 DNA follows: TGTGCCAGCAGCGGAGCTAGCTCCTACAATGAGCAGTTCTTC.

The V and J genes are TRBV7-2 and TRBJ2-1; no firm D call. Trimming took 1 base from V and 6 from J, leaving 10 bases between them. The CDR3 consists of 14 residues. Germline-derived CDR1 and CDR2 are SGHTA and FQGNSA. CDR3 nucleotides: TGTGCCAGCAGCTTAGGTCCGGGTTTCAATGAGCAGTTCTTC. It codes for CASSLGPGFNEQFF.

Concerning this clone itself: Relative to the germline gene, one junction end is altered; a read error may explain this. V gene TRBV30 combines with J gene TRBJ2-2, with TRBD2 matching over 10 bases. The germline CDR1 and CDR2 sequences are GTSNPN and SVGIG (reference sequence). The CDR3 contains 12 residues. The CDR3 nucleotides are TGTGCCTGGGGAGGAGCGGGAGGGGCGCTGTTTTTT. It codes for CAWGGAGGALFF.

J is TRBJ2-6 and V is TRBV10-3; D remains ambiguous. Germline assignment: CDR1 ENHRY and CDR2 SYGVKD. The CDR3 runs to 14 residues. Between the trimmed V and J ends, which lost 6 bases and 1 base, there was a span of 7 bases. The DNA of the CDR3 is TGTGCCATCAGAGTGGGTTCTGGGGCCAACGTCCTGACTTTC. Translated, it gives CAIRVGSGANVLTF.

The rearrangement links TRBV30 to TRBJ1-5; 9 positions match TRBD1. CDR1 is GTSNPN and CDR2 is SVGIG in the germline V gene (reference sequence). V was pared by 2 bases and J by 5 bases, with 4 bases of the junction left unmatched. The CDR3 has 14 amino acids. The CDR3 sequence: CAWSRDRDDQPQHF. DNA for the CDR3: TGTGCCTGGAGTAGGGACAGGGATGATCAGCCCCAGCATTTT.

The table lists this clone with a few counts. J is TRBJ2-2 and V is TRBV30; 8 nucleotides align to TRBD2. This CDR3 has 14 amino acids. The germline V gene encodes CDR1 GTSNPN and CDR2 SVGIG (reference sequence). Unmatched junction bases numbered 4, after V lost 4 bases and J lost 3 bases. For the CDR3, the DNA is TGTGCCTGGACAAAGGGACTAGACACCGGGGAGCTGTTTTTT. Its protein product is CAWTKGLDTGELFF.

The chain employs TRBV7-9 and TRBJ2-2, with TRBD2 as a possible D gene (5 bases). Germline V lookup: CDR1 SEHNR, CDR2 FQNEAQ (reference sequence). The CDR3 spans 14 residues. Trimming shortened V by 7 bases and J by 2 bases, and 11 bases separated the two germline ends. CDR3 protein: CASTVTKNTGELFF. The CDR3 DNA sequence: TGTGCCAGCACCGTGACTAAAAACACCGGGGAGCTGTTTTTT.

This clone was seen only a few times. The V and J genes are TRBV9 and TRBJ2-7, with D perhaps being TRBD1 or TRBD2 (5 bases each). Between the trimmed V and J ends, which lost 3 bases and 0 bases, there was a span of 22 bases. This CDR3 is 18 amino acids long. CDR1 SGDLS and CDR2 YYNGEE come from the germline V gene. The CDR3 sequence is CASSALGSGRKSSYEQYV. DNA for the CDR3: TGTGCCAGCAGCGCCCTGGGCTCGGGACGTAAGAGCTCCTACGAGCAGTACGTC.

This clone was counted between two and nine times. This rearrangement joins TRBV28 to TRBJ2-7, with TRBD2 matching 13 bases. Germline V gene sequence: CDR1 MDHEN, CDR2 SYDVKM. CDR3 length: 18 amino acids. Unmatched junction bases numbered 12, after V lost 4 bases and J lost 3 bases. CDR3 amino acids: CASSSIYGTSGKLYEQYV. CDR3 nucleotides: TGTGCCAGCAGTTCAATTTACGGGACTAGCGGGAAACTCTACGAGCAGTACGTC.

This clone was observed a few times. The chain is built from TRBV7-9 and TRBJ1-4, with a weak D call TRBD1 (5 bases). The CDR3 has 17 amino acids. The germline CDR1 and CDR2 sequences are SEHNR and FQNEAQ (reference sequence). The germline V and J ends were trimmed by 6 bases and 1 base, with 18 bases remaining between them. The CDR3 DNA is TGTGCCAGCAGTCTCAACAGATGGGGCAAAACTAATGAAAAACTGTTTTTT. It yields the protein CASSLNRWGKTNEKLFF.

This clone has only a few counts. The genes are TRBV9 and TRBJ2-1; D is possibly TRBD1 or TRBD2 (6 bases each). Germline lookup yields CDR1 SGDLS and CDR2 YYNGEE. Trimming cost V 1 base and J 4 bases, with 12 bases left between them. CDR3 length: 15 residues. CDR3 in amino acids: CASSVWLGGYNEQFF. The CDR3 DNA reads as TGTGCCAGCAGCGTATGGCTAGGGGGGTACAATGAGCAGTTCTTC.

The chain is built from TRBV25-1 and TRBJ1-2; no clear D gene. The CDR3 consists of 12 residues. Trimming shortened V by 2 bases and J by 4 bases, and 5 bases separated the two germline ends. CDR1 and CDR2 from the germline V gene are MGHDK and SYGVNS. The CDR3 DNA reads TGTGCCAGCAGTGAAAGTACCTATGGCTACACCTTC. This gives the protein CASSESTYGYTF.

This clone was picked up a small number of times. The chain combines TRBV18 with TRBJ1-1, with TRBD1 identical over 8 bases. The CDR3 length is 14 residues. V shed 2 bases, J shed 7 bases, and the junction held 6 bases outside the gene matches. Per the germline V gene, CDR1 is KGHSH and CDR2 is LQKENI. CDR3 protein: CASSPVWGQVEAFF. Here the CDR3 DNA reads TGTGCCAGCTCACCAGTCTGGGGACAGGTTGAAGCTTTCTTT.

This clone was counted ten times or more. The chain is built from TRBV29-1 and TRBJ1-5; TRBD1 agrees at 8 bases. V shed 6 bases, J shed 8 bases, and the junction held 6 bases outside the gene matches. The CDR3 contains 12 residues. CDR1 and CDR2 from the germline V gene are SQVTM and ANQGSEA. CDR3 DNA sequence: TGCAGCGTCGTACAGGGGGACGAGCCCCAGCATTTT. Its translation is CSVVQGDEPQHF.

Worth noting for this clone: Other DNA sequences from this sample encode an identical CDR3 as well. The chain uses TRBV18 and TRBJ1-1; tentatively, D is TRBD1 (5 bases). The germline CDR1 and CDR2 sequences are KGHSH and LQKENI. The CDR3 is 13 residues long. The ends were cut back, 3 bases at V and 1 base at J, with 6 bases in the middle. The CDR3 nucleotides read TGTGCCAGCTCACCGGGACGGAACACTGAAGCTTTCTTT. Encoded protein: CASSPGRNTEAFF.

The J gene is TRBJ1-2, the V gene TRBV29-1; TRBD1 matches 7 bases. The V gene end was trimmed by 4 bases and the J gene end by 2 bases; junction bases not matched to a gene: 7. The CDR3 has 14 amino acids. CDR1 is SQVTM and CDR2 is ANQGSEA in the germline V gene. The CDR3 bases are TGCAGCGTTGCCGGACAGGAGGGGAACTATGGCTACACCTTC. It yields the protein CSVAGQEGNYGYTF.

This clone was detected only a few times. This sequence joins TRBV12-2 and TRBJ2-5; the table's D gene call, TRBD1, was not cross checked with the DNA. TRBV12-2 is marked as a pseudogene. The CDR3 extends over 17 amino acids. CDR3: CASRTRKQGATEETQYF. The CDR3 DNA sequence: TGTGCAAGTCGCACCCGAAAACAGGGGGCTACGGAGGAGACCCAGTACTTC.

The CDR3 coding sequence is TGTGCCAGCACCCCGCCGGGAGGAGTAAACATTCAGTACTTC. Encoded protein: CASTPPGGVNIQYF. The chain joins TRBV6-5 to TRBJ2-4; 7 bases match TRBD2. J lost 6 bases, V lost 7 bases, and 9 bases had no gene match. Germline V CDR1 and CDR2: MNHEY, SVGAGI. The CDR3 covers 14 residues.

V gene TRBV4-3 combines with J gene TRBJ2-7, with D possibly being TRBD2 (7 bases). The germline gives CDR1 LGHNA, CDR2 YSLEER. This CDR3 contains 17 residues. Trimming removed 0 bases at V and 4 bases at J, with 19 bases between. Here the CDR3 DNA reads TGCGCCAGCAGCCAAGAATCTGGGCGCGGGGGCCGGTACGAGCAGTACTTC. This translates into CASSQESGRGGRYEQYF.

This clone was observed a few times. The chain recombines TRBV10-3 with TRBJ1-3; D is ambiguous. Trimming took off 2 bases at V and 2 bases at J, with 7 bases between the two ends. There are 14 residues in the CDR3. The germline V gene has CDR1 ENHRY and CDR2 SYGVKD. The CDR3 DNA sequence: TGTGCCATCAGTGAGCCCGGGACTGGAAACACCATATATTTT. Protein product: CAISEPGTGNTIYF.

A word on this clone: The same CDR3 is also encoded by other DNA sequences in this sample. V gene TRBV9 combines with J gene TRBJ2-5, with D possibly being TRBD1 (5 bases). The CDR3 is 14 amino acids. V was shortened by 0 bases and J by 2 bases, with 8 bases between the two germline ends. From germline, CDR1 is SGDLS and CDR2 YYNGEE. The DNA for the CDR3 is TGTGCCAGCAGCGTAGGGACAAAACAAGAGACCCAGTACTTC. The encoded protein is CASSVGTKQETQYF. The variable domain in full, with the rest retrieved from reference TRBV9 and TRBJ2-5, is DSGVTQTPKHLITATGQRVTLRCSPRSGDLSVYWYQQSLDQGLQFLIQYYNGEERAKGNILERFSAQQFPDLHSELNLSSLELGDSALYFCASSVGTKQETQYFGPGTRLLVL.

The chain is built from TRBV7-2 and TRBJ2-1, with D perhaps TRBD1 or TRBD2 (6 bases each). CDR1 SGHTA and CDR2 FQGNSA come from the germline V gene. V shed 4 bases and J shed 4 bases, with 14 bases lying between them. This CDR3 has 15 residues. CDR3 protein: CASSSGRGGYNEQFF. CDR3 bases: TGTGCCAGCAGCTCTGGTCGAGGGGGGTACAATGAGCAGTTCTTC.

This clone has only a few counts. Here the CDR3 reads CASSTPDSNTEAFF. The CDR3 nucleotides read TGTGCCAGCAGCACCCCTGACAGTAACACTGAAGCTTTCTTT. This chain uses TRBV5-4 with TRBJ1-1; D is perhaps TRBD1 (5 bases). The germline CDR1 and CDR2 sequences are SGHNT and YYREEE (reference sequence). Trimming shortened V by 4 bases and J by 2 bases, and 12 bases separated the two germline ends. CDR3 size: 14 residues.

The count of this clone is one. The germline gene is not matched at one end of the junction; a read error may be the cause. This chain connects TRBV5-4 to TRBJ2-5, with D perhaps TRBD1 (5 bases). The CDR3 consists of 16 residues. Germline V gene sequence: CDR1 SGHNT, CDR2 YYREEE (reference sequence). In nucleotides, the CDR3 is TGCGCCAGCAACCTAGGATCGACAGCGTACCAAGAGACCCAGTACTTC. It translates to CASNLGSTAYQETQYF.

This clone turned up a few times. The chain carries TRBV29-1 and TRBJ1-2, with D possibly matching TRBD1 (5 bases). Germline CDR1 is SQVTM and CDR2 is ANQGSEA. The CDR3 runs 12 residues. The germline V and J ends were trimmed by 6 bases and 8 bases, with 16 bases remaining between them. The CDR3 DNA is TGCAGCGTGGGGACGGCGGACATCGGCTACACCTTC. Translation: CSVGTADIGYTF.

This clone was counted between two and nine times. The chain links TRBV9 to TRBJ2-1; D perhaps matches TRBD2 (5 bases). Germline V gives CDR1 SGDLS, CDR2 YYNGEE. The ends were cut back, 1 base at V and 5 bases at J, with 10 bases in the middle. There are 14 residues in the CDR3. CDR3 DNA sequence: TGTGCCAGCAGCGTAAGGCGAGCGGACAATGAGCAGTTCTTC. Residues: CASSVRRADNEQFF.